This entry describes one T cell receptor (beta chain). Its antigen remains unknown. Repertoires were generated with immunoSEQ multiplex PCR, while TCRdb's copy carries only in-frame clones and drops some. This sample has about 680,000 clones, with roughly nine tenths found just once. As defined, naive CD8 cells were CD45RO-negative and positively selected for CCR7, with terminally differentiated effector memory CD45RA+ cells excluded. Every donor was a Caucasian adult from Nashville, Tennessee. This specimen comes from a study of shared clonotypes between healthy human individuals. Study-wide background: The plates for each donor numbered three CD4 naive, three CD4 memory, two CD8 naive and one CD8 memory.

The study, taken as a whole, reports: Sharing across a few donors was seen in approximately 5.2% of naive CD4 clonotypes.

The germline CDR1 and CDR2 sequences are SGHKS and YYEKEE (reference sequence). There are 12 residues in the CDR3. V shed 2 bases and J shed 11 bases, with 13 bases lying between them. The V call is TRBV5-5, the J call TRBJ1-2; no clear D. Specimen: naive CD8+ T cells sorted from blood. The receptor was derived from a man aged 30-40 years in good health. DNA of the CDR3: TGTGCCAGCAGCTTTAGGACGGAATTTTACACCTTC. Translating gives CASSFRTEFYTF.